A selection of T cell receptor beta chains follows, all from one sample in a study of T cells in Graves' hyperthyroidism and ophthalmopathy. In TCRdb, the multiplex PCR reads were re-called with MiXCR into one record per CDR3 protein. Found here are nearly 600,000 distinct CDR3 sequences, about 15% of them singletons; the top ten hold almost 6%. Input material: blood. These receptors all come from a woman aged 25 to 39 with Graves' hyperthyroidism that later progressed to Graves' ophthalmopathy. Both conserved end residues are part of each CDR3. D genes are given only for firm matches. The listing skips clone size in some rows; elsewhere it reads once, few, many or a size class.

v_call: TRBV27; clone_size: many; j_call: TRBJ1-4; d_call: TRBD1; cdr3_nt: TGTGCCAGCAGTCCGGCAGGGGGCAATGAAAAACTGTTTTTT; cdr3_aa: CASSPAGGNEKLFF
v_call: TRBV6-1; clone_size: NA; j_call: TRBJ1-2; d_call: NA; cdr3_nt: TGTGCCAGCAGTTCCCTCTCAGAGGGCTACACCTTC; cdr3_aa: CASSSLSEGYTF
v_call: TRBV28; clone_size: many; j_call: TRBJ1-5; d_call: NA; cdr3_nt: TGTGCCAGCAGCCAAAATGGGCCGCTCAATCAGCCCCAGCATTTT; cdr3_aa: CASSQNGPLNQPQHF
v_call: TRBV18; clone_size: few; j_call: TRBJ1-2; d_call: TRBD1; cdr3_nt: TGTGCCAGCTCACCCTCATTAACCGGGACAGGGGGCGCGAACTATGGCTACACCTTC; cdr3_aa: CASSPSLTGTGGANYGYTF
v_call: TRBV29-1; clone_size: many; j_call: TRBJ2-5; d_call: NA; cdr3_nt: TGCAGCGTTGAAGAGGACAGCCAAGAGACCCAGTACTTC; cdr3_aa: CSVEEDSQETQYF
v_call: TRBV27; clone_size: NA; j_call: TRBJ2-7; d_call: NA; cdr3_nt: TGTGCCAGCGGGCTAGGGGGAGGGCTCTACGAGCAGTACTTC; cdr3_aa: CASGLGGGLYEQYF
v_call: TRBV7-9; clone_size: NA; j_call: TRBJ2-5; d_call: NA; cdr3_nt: TGTGCCAGCAGCCCATGGGACTCAAGGGAGACCCAGTACTTC; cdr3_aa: CASSPWDSRETQYF
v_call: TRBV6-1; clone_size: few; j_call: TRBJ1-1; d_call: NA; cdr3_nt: TGTGCCAGCAGGATGTCGATGGGGCCCCCAGACACTGAAGCTTTCTTT; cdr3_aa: CASRMSMGPPDTEAFF
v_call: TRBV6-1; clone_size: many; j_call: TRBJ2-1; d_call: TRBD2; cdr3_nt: TGTGCCAGCAGGCGGGAGAGGGAGTCCTACTACAATGAGCAGTTCTTC; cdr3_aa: CASRRERESYYNEQFF
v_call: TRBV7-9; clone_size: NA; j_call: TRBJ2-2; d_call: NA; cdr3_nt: TGTGCCAGCAGCTTAGGCGAGTCCGGGGAGCTGTTTTTT; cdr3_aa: CASSLGESGELFF
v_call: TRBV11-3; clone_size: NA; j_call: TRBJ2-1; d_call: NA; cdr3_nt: TGTGCCAGCAGCTTATATAGCGGAGAGCAGTTCTTC; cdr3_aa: CASSLYSGEQFF
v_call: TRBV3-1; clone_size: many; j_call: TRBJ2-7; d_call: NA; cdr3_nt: TGTGCCAGCAGCCTGAAAGGACACCCATACGAGCAGTACTTC; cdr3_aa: CASSLKGHPYEQYF
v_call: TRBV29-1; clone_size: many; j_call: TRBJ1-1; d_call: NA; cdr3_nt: TGCAGCGTTGTTAGAGGGGGAGGTCTGGAAGCTTTCTTT; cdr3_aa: CSVVRGGGLEAFF
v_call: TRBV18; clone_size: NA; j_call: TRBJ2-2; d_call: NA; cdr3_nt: TGTGCCAGCTCCCCGCGGCAGGCGGACACCGGGGAGCTGTTTTTT; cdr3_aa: CASSPRQADTGELFF
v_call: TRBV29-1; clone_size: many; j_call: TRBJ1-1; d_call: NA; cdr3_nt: TGCAGCGTTGGTGGGGGTTCGAACACTGAAGCTTTCTTT; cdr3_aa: CSVGGGSNTEAFF
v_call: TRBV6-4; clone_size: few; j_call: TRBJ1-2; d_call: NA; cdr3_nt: TGTGCCAGCAGTGACTCAGGACGGGGGAGGCCCTCTAACTATGGCTACACCTTC; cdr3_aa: CASSDSGRGRPSNYGYTF
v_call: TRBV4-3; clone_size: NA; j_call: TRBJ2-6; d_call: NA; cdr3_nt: TGCGCCAGCAGCCAAGTACAGATACCAATTCTTGGGGCCAACGTCCTGACTTTC; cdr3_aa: CASSQVQIPILGANVLTF
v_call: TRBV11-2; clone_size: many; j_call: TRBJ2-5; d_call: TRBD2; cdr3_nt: TGTGCCAGCAGCTTAGAACAGGCGGGAGGATGGGAGACCCAGTACTTC; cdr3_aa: CASSLEQAGGWETQYF
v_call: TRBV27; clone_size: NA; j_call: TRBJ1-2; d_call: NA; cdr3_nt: TGTGCCAGCAGTTCGGCAGGGCGGGTAGTCGGCTACACCTTC; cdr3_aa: CASSSAGRVVGYTF
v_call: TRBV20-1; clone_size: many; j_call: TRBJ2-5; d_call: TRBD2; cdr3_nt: TGCAGTGCTGCGCGGCGGGAGGGCCGTGAGACCCAGTACTTC; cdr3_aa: CSAARREGRETQYF
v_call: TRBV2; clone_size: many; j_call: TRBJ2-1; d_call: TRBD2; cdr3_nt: TGTGCCAGCAGCCACCCCCTAGCGGGAGGCCGGGGGGATGAGCAGTTCTTC; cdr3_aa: CASSHPLAGGRGDEQFF
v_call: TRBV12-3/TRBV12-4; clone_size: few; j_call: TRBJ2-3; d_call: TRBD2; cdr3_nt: TGTGCCAGCAACCCTGGACTAGGTCGAGATACGCAGTATTTT; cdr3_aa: CASNPGLGRDTQYF
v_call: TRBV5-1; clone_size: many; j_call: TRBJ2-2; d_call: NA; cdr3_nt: TGCGCCAGCAGCCCTAAGGGGGTTGAGAACACCGGGGAGCTGTTTTTT; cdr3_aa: CASSPKGVENTGELFF
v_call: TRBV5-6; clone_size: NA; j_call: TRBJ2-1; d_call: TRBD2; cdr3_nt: TGTGCCAGCAGCTTGGCTAGCGGGAGGCTCAATGAGCAGTTCTTC; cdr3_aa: CASSLASGRLNEQFF
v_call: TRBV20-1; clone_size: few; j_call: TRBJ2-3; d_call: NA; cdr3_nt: TGCAGTGCTATGGGAAGCTCCCGGGGTCCAGATACGCAGTATTTT; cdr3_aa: CSAMGSSRGPDTQYF
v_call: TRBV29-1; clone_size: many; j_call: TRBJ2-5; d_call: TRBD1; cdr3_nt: TGCAGCGTTGAAGGGGGACAGGGGGCGGAGACCCAGTACTTC; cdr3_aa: CSVEGGQGAETQYF
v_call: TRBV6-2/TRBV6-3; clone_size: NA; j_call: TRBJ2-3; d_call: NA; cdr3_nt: TGTGCCAGCGGGCAGCGGTCCACAGATACGCAGTATTTT; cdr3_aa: CASGQRSTDTQYF
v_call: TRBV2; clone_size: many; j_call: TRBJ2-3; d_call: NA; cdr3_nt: TGTGCCAGCAGTGGGCGTCGTGGGGGCACAGATACGCAGTATTTT; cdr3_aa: CASSGRRGGTDTQYF
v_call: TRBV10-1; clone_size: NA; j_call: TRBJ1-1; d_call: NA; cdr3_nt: TGCGCCAGCCAAAAACAGGGGAACACTGAAGCTTTCTTT; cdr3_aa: CASQKQGNTEAFF
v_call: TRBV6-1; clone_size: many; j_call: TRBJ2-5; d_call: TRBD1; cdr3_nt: TGTGCCAGCAGTGTCACGACAGGGGAGACCCAGTACTTC; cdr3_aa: CASSVTTGETQYF
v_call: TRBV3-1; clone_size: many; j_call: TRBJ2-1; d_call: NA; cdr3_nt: TGTGCCAGCAGCCCGGCGATCTCCTACAATGAGCAGTTCTTC; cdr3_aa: CASSPAISYNEQFF
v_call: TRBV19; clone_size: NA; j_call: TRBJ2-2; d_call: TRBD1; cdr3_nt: TGTGCCAGTAGTAGCCCGGGACAGTCCATTACCGGGGAGCTGTTTTTT; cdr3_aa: CASSSPGQSITGELFF
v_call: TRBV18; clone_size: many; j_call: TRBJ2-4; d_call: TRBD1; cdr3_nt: TGTGCCAGCTCACAACGGGTTGGGACAGAAAACATTCAGTACTTC; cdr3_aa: CASSQRVGTENIQYF
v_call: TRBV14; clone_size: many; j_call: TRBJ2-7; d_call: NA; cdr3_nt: TGTGCCAGCAGCTCGGGGGAAGTCGGCGAGCAGTACTTC; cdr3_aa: CASSSGEVGEQYF
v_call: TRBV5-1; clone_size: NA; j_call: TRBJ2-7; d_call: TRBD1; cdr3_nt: TGCGCCAGCAGCACAAGGGGGCTCCCCTCCTACGAGCAGTACTTC; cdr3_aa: CASSTRGLPSYEQYF
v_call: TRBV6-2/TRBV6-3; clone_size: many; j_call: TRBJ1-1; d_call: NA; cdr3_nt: TGTGCCACCCTGAGAGGGCCCACTGAAGCTTTCTTT; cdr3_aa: CATLRGPTEAFF
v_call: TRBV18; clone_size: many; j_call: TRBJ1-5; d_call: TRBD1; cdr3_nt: TGTGCCAGCTCACGACAGGGCTCGGATCAGCCCCAGCATTTT; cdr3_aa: CASSRQGSDQPQHF
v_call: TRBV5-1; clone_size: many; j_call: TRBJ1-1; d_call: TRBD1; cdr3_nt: TGCGCCAGCAGCTTAGGGGGACAGTCCGAGGCTGAAGCTTTCTTT; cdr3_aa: CASSLGGQSEAEAFF
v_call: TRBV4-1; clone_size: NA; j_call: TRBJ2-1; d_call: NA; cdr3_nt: TGCGCCAGCAGCCGCCTGTTGGACGGGAGCAATGAGCAGTTCTTC; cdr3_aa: CASSRLLDGSNEQFF
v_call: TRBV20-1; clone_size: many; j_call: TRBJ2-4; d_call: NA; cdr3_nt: TGCAGTGCTAGGTTGTCCGGGGGCGTTGGTCCGTACTTC; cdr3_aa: CSARLSGGVGPYF
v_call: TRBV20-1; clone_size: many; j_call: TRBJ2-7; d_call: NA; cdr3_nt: TGCAGTGCTAGAGTGAAGGGTGCACCGACCTACGAGCAGTACTTC; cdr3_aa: CSARVKGAPTYEQYF
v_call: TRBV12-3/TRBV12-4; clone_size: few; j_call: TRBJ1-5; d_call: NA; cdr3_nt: TGTGCCAGCAGTCTCTCCTCCAGGGATAGCAATCAGCCCCAGCATTTT; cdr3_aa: CASSLSSRDSNQPQHF
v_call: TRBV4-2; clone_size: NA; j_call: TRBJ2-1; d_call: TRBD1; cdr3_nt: TGTGCCAGCAGCCAAGGCGGGACAGGGGGCTACAATGAGCAGTTCTTC; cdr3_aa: CASSQGGTGGYNEQFF
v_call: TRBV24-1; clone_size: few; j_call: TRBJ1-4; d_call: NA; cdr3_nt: TGTGCCACCAGTGATTCGAGAAAACTGTTTTTT; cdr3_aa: CATSDSRKLFF
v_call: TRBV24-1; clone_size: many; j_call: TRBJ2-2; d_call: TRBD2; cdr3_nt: TGTGCCACCAGTGGTCCTAGCGGGAGGCTCTCCGCGAACACCGGGGAGCTGTTTTTT; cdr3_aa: CATSGPSGRLSANTGELFF